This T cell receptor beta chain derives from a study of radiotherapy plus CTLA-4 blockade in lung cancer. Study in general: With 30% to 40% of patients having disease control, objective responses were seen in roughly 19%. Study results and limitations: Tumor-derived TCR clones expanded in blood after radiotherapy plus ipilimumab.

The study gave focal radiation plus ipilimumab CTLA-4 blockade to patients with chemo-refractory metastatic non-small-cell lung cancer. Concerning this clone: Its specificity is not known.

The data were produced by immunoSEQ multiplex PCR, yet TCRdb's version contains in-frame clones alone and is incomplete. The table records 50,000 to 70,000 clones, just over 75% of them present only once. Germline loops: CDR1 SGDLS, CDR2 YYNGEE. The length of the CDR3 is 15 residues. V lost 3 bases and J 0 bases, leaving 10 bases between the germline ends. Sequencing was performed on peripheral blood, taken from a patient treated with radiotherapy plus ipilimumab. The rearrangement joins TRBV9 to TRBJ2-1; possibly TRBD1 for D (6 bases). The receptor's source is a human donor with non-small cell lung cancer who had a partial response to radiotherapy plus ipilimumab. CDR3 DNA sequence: TGTGCCAGCAGCGCCCGGGACACCTCCTACAATGAGCAGTTCTTC. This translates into CASSARDTSYNEQFF. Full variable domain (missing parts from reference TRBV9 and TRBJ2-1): DSGVTQTPKHLITATGQRVTLRCSPRSGDLSVYWYQQSLDQGLQFLIQYYNGEERAKGNILERFSAQQFPDLHSELNLSSLELGDSALYFCASSARDTSYNEQFFGPGTRLTVL.